This TCR beta chain came from a study of OX40 agonist ivuxolimab in advanced cancers. Study in general: Patients assigned to dose escalation were diagnosed with hepatocellular carcinoma, melanoma, renal cell or head and neck cancer.

About this clone: Its antigen is not known.

Study-wide points: Expanded clones tended on average to be more numerous among CD8+ T cells than CD4+.

Sequencing used immunoSEQ multiplex PCR; TCRdb keeps in-frame clones, though not all of them. Counted here are 50,000 or so clones, roughly nine tenths occurring once; the ten biggest clones make up around 6.4%. CDR3 length: 15 amino acids. The V and J ends lost 3 bases and 2 bases respectively, with 10 bases between them. Germline assignment: CDR1 SGHVS and CDR2 FQNEAQ. Sequencing used CD4+ or CD8+ T cells sorted from blood, obtained in a trial of the OX40 agonist ivuxolimab. The rearrangement uses TRBV7-8 and TRBJ2-2; D remains ambiguous. The receptor's source is an adult with an advanced solid tumor such as melanoma, head and neck, liver or kidney cancer. The CDR3 bases are TGTGCCAGCAGCTTCGATTGGTCTAACACCGGGGAGCTGTTTTTT. It yields the protein CASSFDWSNTGELFF.